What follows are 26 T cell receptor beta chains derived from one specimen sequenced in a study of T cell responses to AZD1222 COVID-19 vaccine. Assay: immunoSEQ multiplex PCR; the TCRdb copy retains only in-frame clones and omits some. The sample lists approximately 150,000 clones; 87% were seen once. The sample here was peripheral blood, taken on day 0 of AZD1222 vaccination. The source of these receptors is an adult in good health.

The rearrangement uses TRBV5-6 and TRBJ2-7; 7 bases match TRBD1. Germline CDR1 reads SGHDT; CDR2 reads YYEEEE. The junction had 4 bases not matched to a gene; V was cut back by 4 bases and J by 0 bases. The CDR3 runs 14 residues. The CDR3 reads CASSLGQNSYEQYF. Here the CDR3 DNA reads TGTGCCAGCAGCCTGGGACAGAACTCCTACGAGCAGTACTTC.

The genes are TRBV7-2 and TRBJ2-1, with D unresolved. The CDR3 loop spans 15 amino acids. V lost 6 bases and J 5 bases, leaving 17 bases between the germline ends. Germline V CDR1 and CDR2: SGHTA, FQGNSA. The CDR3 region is CASSHLRASHNEQFF. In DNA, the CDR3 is TGTGCCAGCAGTCACCTTCGGGCCAGCCACAATGAGCAGTTCTTC.

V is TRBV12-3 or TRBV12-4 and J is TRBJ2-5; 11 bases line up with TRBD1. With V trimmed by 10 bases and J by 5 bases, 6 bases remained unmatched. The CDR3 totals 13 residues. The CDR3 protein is CATMDRGRETQYF. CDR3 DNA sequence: TGTGCCACCATGGACAGGGGGCGGGAGACCCAGTACTTC.

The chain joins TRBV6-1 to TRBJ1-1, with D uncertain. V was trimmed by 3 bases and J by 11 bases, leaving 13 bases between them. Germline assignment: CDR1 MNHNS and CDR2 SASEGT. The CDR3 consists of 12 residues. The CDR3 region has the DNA TGTGCCAGCAGTGAGAGGGCGCGTGTTGCTTTCTTT. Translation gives CASSERARVAFF.

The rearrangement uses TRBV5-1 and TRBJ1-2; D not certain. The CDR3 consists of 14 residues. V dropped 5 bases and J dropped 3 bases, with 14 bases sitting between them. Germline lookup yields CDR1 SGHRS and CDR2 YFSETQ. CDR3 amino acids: CASRGGGRDYGYTF. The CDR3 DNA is TGCGCCAGCAGAGGTGGAGGAAGGGACTATGGCTACACCTTC.

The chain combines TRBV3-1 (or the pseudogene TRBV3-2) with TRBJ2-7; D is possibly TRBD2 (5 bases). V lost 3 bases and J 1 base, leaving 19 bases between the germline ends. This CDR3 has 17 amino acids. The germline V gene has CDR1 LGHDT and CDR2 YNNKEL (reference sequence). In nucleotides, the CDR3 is TGTGCCAGCAGCCACCTCAGGACTGTCCTCCATTCCTACGAGCAGTACTTC. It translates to CASSHLRTVLHSYEQYF.

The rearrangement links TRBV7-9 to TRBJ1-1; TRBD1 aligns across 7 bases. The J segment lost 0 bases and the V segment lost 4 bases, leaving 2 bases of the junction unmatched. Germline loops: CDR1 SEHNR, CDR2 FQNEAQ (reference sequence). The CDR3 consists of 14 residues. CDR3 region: CASSSGQMNTEAFF. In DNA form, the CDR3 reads TGTGCCAGCAGCTCGGGACAGATGAACACTGAAGCTTTCTTT.

The CDR3 sequence is CASSSLGKGDTEAFF. For the CDR3, the DNA is TGTGCCAGCAGCTCGCTCGGGAAGGGGGACACTGAAGCTTTCTTT. V and J are TRBV7-9 and TRBJ1-1; D possibly corresponds to TRBD1 (6 bases). The CDR3 totals 15 residues. The V gene's germline CDR1 is SEHNR and CDR2 FQNEAQ (reference sequence). V gave up 4 bases and J gave up 3 bases, with 15 bases separating them. Full variable domain (outside the CDR3, taken from reference TRBV7-9 and TRBJ1-1): DTGVSQNPRHKITKRGQNVTFRCDPISEHNRLYWYRQTLGQGPEFLTYFQNEAQLEKSRLLSDRFSAERPKGSFSTLEIQRTEQGDSAMYLCASSSLGKGDTEAFFGQGTRLTVV.

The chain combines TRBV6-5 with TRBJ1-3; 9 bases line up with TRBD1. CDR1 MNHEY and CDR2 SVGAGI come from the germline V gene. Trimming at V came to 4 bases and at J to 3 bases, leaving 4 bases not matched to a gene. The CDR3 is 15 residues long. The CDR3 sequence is CASSFDRGGGNTIYF. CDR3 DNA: TGTGCCAGCAGTTTCGACAGGGGGGGTGGAAACACCATATATTTT.

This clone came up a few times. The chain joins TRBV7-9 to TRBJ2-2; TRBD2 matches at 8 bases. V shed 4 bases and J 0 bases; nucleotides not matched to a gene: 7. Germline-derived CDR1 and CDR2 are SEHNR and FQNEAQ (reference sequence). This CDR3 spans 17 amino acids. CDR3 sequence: CASSWNLAGTNTGELFF. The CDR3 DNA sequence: TGTGCCAGCAGCTGGAACTTAGCGGGAACGAACACCGGGGAGCTGTTTTTT.

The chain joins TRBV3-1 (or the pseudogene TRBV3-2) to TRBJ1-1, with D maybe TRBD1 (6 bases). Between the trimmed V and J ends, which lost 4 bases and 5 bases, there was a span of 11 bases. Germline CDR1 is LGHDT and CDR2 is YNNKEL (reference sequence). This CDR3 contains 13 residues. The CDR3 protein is CASSRLGGTEAFF. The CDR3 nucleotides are TGTGCCAGCAGCCGGCTAGGGGGGACTGAAGCTTTCTTT.

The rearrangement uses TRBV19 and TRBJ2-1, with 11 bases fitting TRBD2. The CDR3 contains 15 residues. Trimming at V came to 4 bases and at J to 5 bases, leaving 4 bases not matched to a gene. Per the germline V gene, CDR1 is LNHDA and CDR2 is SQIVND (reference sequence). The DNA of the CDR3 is TGTGCCAGTAGTAGGGGGACTAGCGGCCACAATGAGCAGTTCTTC. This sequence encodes CASSRGTSGHNEQFF.

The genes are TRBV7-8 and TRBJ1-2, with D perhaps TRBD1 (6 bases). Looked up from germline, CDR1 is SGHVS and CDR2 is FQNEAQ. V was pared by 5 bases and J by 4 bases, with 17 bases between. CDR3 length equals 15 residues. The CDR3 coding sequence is TGTGCCAGCAGCCCGGACAGTACCCGGGGCTATGGCTACACCTTC. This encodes CASSPDSTRGYGYTF.

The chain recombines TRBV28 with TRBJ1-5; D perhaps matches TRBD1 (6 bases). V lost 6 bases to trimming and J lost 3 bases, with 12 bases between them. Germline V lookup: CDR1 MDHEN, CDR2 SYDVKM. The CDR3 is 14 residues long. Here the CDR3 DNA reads TGTGCCAGCAGCCTGGACAGATACAATCAGCCCCAGCATTTT. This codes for CASSLDRYNQPQHF.

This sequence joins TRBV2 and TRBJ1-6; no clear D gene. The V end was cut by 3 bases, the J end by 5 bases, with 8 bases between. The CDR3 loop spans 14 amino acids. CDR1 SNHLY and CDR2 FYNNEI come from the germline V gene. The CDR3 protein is CASSDGQNNSPLHF. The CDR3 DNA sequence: TGTGCCAGCAGTGATGGGCAGAATAATTCACCCCTCCACTTT. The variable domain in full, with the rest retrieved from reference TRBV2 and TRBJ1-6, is EPEVTQTPSHQVTQMGQEVILRCVPISNHLYFYWYRQILGQKVEFLVSFYNNEISEKSEIFDDQFSVERPDGSNFTLKIRSTKLEDSAMYFCASSDGQNNSPLHFGNGTRLTVT.

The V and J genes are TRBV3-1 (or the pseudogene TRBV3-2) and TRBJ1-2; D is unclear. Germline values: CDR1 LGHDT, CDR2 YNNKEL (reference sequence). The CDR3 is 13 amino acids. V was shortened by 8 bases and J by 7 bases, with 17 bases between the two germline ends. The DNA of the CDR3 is TGTGCCAGCCTCGGTGAGCGTGGATCTGGCTACACCTTC. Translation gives CASLGERGSGYTF.

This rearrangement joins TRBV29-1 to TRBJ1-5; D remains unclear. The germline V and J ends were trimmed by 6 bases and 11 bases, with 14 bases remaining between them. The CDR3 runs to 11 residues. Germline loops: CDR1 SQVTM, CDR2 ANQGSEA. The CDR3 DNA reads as TGCAGCGTCGCCGTCGGGAGGACCCAGCATTTT. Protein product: CSVAVGRTQHF. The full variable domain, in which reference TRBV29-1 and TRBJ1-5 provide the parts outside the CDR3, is SAVISQKPSRDICQRGTSLTIQCQVDSQVTMMFWYRQQPGQSLTLIATANQGSEATYESGFVIDKFPISRPNLTFSTLTVSNMSPEDSSIYLCSVAVGRTQHFGDGTRLSIL.

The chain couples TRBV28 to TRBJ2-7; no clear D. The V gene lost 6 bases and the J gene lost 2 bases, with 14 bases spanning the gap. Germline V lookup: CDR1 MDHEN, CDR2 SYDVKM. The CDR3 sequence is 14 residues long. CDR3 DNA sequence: TGTGCCAGCAGCCAGCAAGCTTTCACCTACGAGCAGTACTTC. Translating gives CASSQQAFTYEQYF.

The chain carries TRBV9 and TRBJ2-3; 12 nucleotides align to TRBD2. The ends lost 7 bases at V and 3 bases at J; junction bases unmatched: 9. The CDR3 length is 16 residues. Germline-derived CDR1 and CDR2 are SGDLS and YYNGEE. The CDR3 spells CASSSGRADVTDTQYF. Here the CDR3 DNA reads TGTGCCAGCTCTAGCGGGAGGGCCGATGTGACAGATACGCAGTATTTT.

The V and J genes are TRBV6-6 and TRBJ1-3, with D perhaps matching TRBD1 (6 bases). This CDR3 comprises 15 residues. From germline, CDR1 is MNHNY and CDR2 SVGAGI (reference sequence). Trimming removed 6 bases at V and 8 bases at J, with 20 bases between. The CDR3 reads CASRPQGVSRYTIYF. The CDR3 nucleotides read TGTGCCAGCAGACCACAGGGCGTTAGTAGGTACACCATATATTTT.

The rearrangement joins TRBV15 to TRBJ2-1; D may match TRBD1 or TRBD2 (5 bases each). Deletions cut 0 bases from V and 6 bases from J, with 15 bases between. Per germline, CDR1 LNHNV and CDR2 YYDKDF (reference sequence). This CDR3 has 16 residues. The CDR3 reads CATSRDYGGLGNEQFF. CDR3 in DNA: TGTGCCACCAGCAGAGATTATGGGGGTTTGGGCAATGAGCAGTTCTTC.

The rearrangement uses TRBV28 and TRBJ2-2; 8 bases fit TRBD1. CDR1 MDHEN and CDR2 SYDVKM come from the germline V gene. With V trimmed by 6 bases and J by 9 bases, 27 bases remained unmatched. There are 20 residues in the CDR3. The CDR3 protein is CASRPHTGTGPNGGLRELFF. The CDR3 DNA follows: TGTGCCAGCAGACCCCATACCGGGACAGGTCCTAATGGAGGTCTCCGGGAGCTGTTTTTT.

CDR3 sequence: CASSRDSVYGYTF. Here the CDR3 DNA reads TGTGCCAGCAGCCGGGACAGTGTCTATGGCTACACCTTC. V gene TRBV6-5 combines with J gene TRBJ1-2; the match to TRBD1 covers 7 bases. Germline V gene lookup returns CDR1 MNHEY and CDR2 SVGAGI. The CDR3 spans 13 residues. Germline trimming cut 6 bases from V and 4 bases from J; bases unmatched to any gene: 5.

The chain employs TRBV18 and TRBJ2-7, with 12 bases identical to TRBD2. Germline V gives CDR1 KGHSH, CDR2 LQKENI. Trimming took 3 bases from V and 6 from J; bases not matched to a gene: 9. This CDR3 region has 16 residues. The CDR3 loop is CASSPSSGRAWGEQYF. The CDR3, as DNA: TGTGCCAGCTCACCCTCTAGCGGGAGGGCCTGGGGCGAGCAGTACTTC.

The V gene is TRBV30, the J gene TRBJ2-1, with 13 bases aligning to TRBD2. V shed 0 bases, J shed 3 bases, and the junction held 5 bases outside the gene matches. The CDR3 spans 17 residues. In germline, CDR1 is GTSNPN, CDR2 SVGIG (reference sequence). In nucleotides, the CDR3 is TGTGCCTGGAGTGTCGGACTAGCGGGAGTAAACTACAATGAGCAGTTCTTC. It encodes CAWSVGLAGVNYNEQFF.

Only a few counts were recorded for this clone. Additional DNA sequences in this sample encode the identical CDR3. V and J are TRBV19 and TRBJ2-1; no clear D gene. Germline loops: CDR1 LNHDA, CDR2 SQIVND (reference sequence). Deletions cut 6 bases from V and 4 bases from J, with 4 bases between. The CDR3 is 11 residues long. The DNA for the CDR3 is TGTGCCAGTAGCCTGTACAATGAGCAGTTCTTC. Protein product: CASSLYNEQFF.